This TCR beta chain was sequenced in a study of blood T cell repertoires in COVID-19. The protocol was immunoSEQ multiplex PCR, while the TCRdb copy is restricted to in-frame clones and leaves out a portion. Seen here are about 290,000 clones, around four fifths observed once, and the top ten hold around 4%. The CDR3 is made up of 13 amino acids. The germline gives CDR1 SNHLY, CDR2 FYNNEI. The germline V and J ends were trimmed by 3 bases and 5 bases, with 10 bases remaining between them. This rearrangement joins TRBV2 to TRBJ1-2; D call uncertain. What was sequenced was peripheral blood. This sequence was found in a woman aged 45-65 years with active or convalescent COVID-19. CDR3 DNA: TGTGCCAGCAGTGACGTGCTACGGTATGGCTACACCTTC. The encoded protein is CASSDVLRYGYTF. Full variable domain (missing parts from reference TRBV2 and TRBJ1-2): EPEVTQTPSHQVTQMGQEVILRCVPISNHLYFYWYRQILGQKVEFLVSFYNNEISEKSEIFDDQFSVERPDGSNFTLKIRSTKLEDSAMYFCASSDVLRYGYTFGSGTRLTVV.